Listed below are T cell receptor beta chains from one sample, sequenced in a study of cytomegalovirus exposure and HLA in healthy donors. Here immunoSEQ multiplex PCR was the method, and the copy in TCRdb shows in-frame clones only, minus some. The table records 150,000 to 200,000 clones, around 81% of them present only once. The sample comprised PBMCs. These receptors all come from a woman younger than 35 in good health and CMV-seropositive. Each CDR3 is given with its conserved first and last residue. D genes are given only for firm matches. The listing skips clone size in some rows; elsewhere it reads once, few, many or a size class.

len	v_gene	j_gene	d_gene	abundance	CDR3nt	CDR3aa
15	TRBV4-1	TRBJ2-7	TRBD1	.	TGCGCCAGCAGCCAACCGGGACAGGGGTCCTACGAGCAGTACTTC	CASSQPGQGSYEQYF
15	TRBV12-5	TRBJ2-7	TRBD2	.	TGTGCTAGTGGTCGCGCGGGGGACTCTAAAGAAGAGCAGTACTTC	CASGRAGDSKEEQYF
16	TRBV19	TRBJ1-1	TRBD1	.	TGTGCCAGTAGTCCACGGACAGGGGGATTGAACACTGAAGCTTTCTTT	CASSPRTGGLNTEAFF
14	TRBV4-1	TRBJ1-1	.	.	TGCGCCAGCAGCCATCCCGGTGAACTCACTGAAGCTTTCTTT	CASSHPGELTEAFF
14	TRBV5-4	TRBJ1-1	.	.	TGTGCCAGCAGCTCAGGAAATCAGTACACTGAAGCTTTCTTT	CASSSGNQYTEAFF
17	TRBV4-2	TRBJ2-2	.	.	TGTGCCAGCAGCCCCCGAAGAAGGGGCGAGAACACCGGGGAGCTGTTTTTT	CASSPRRRGENTGELFF
12	TRBV2	TRBJ2-1	.	.	TGTGCCAGCTCTTTAACAGGGAATGAGCAGTTCTTC	CASSLTGNEQFF
16	TRBV7-2	TRBJ1-2	.	.	TGTGCCAGCAGCCCATGGTTTTCGGAGCAGAACTATGGCTACACCTTC	CASSPWFSEQNYGYTF
17	TRBV7-8	TRBJ2-3	.	.	TGTGCCAGCAGCTTCGATATTGCAGGGTCTAGCACAGATACGCAGTATTTT	CASSFDIAGSSTDTQYF
12	TRBV9	TRBJ2-3	.	.	TGTGCCAGCAGCGTAGAGGGAGTCAGGCAGTATTTT	CASSVEGVRQYF
15	TRBV6-5	TRBJ2-1	TRBD2	.	TGTGCCAGCAGTTACTCCAGCGGGGGGGCTCATGAGCAGTTCTTC	CASSYSSGGAHEQFF
15	TRBV9	TRBJ1-4	TRBD1	.	TGTGCCAGCAGCGGGGGGACAGGGAGGGGTGAAAAACTGTTTTTT	CASSGGTGRGEKLFF
17	TRBV7-9	TRBJ2-3	.	few	TGTGCCAGCAGCTTGGGGTCCCGGTCTCGGGATACAGATACGCAGTATTTT	CASSLGSRSRDTDTQYF
14	TRBV18	TRBJ2-1	.	many	TGTGCCAGCTCATTCGAGTTGGGCAGCAATGAGCAGTTCTTC	CASSFELGSNEQFF
16	TRBV5-1	TRBJ2-2	TRBD1	.	TGCGCCAGCAGCTACCGGGACAGGTTGAACACCGGGGAGCTGTTTTTT	CASSYRDRLNTGELFF
15	TRBV7-3	TRBJ2-1	TRBD2	.	TGTGCCAGCAGCTTATCGGCTAGCGGCTACAATGAGCAGTTCTTC	CASSLSASGYNEQFF
17	TRBV5-1	TRBJ2-7	TRBD1	once	TGCGCCAGCAGCTTGCTGCCGGGACAGGGTATCTCCTACGAGCAGTACTTC	CASSLLPGQGISYEQYF
13	TRBV13	TRBJ1-2	TRBD1	.	TGTGCCAGCAGCTCCCGACAGGGCCCTGGCTACACCTTC	CASSSRQGPGYTF
15	TRBV14	TRBJ1-6	.	.	TGTGCCAGCAGCGTTAGGGGGACGCTCAATTCACCCCTCCACTTT	CASSVRGTLNSPLHF
14	TRBV10-3	TRBJ1-2	TRBD1	.	TGTGCCATCAGTGAGTCGGGACAGATCTATGGCTACACCTTC	CAISESGQIYGYTF
17	TRBV5-1	TRBJ2-1	TRBD2	.	TGCGCCAGCAGCGCCGGGACTAGCGGGGGGTCCTACAATGAGCAGTTCTTC	CASSAGTSGGSYNEQFF
14	TRBV9	TRBJ2-1	TRBD1	.	TGTGCCAGCAGCGGGACAGGGGAGAACAATGAGCAGTTCTTC	CASSGTGENNEQFF
16	TRBV9	TRBJ2-5	TRBD2	once	TGTGCCAGCAGCGTAGCGAGGCGGGGGGACCAAGAGACCCAGTACTTC	CASSVARRGDQETQYF
16	TRBV4-1	TRBJ2-5	TRBD1	.	TGCGCCAGCAGCCAAGATAGGACAGGCCGACAAGAGACCCAGTACTTC	CASSQDRTGRQETQYF
15	TRBV28	TRBJ1-1	.	.	TGTGCCAGCAGTAGAATGGGTAGGGGCCTGACTGAAGCTTTCTTT	CASSRMGRGLTEAFF
15	TRBV11-2	TRBJ1-4	TRBD1	.	TGTGCCAGCAGCTTAGGTAACAGTCCTGGACAGGGGACGTTTTTT	CASSLGNSPGQGTFF
15	TRBV6-5	TRBJ1-1	.	.	TGTGCCAGCAGTTCCAATAACAGGGCTGGGACTGAAGCTTTCTTT	CASSSNNRAGTEAFF
21	TRBV18	TRBJ1-2	TRBD1	.	TGTGCCAGCTCACTTCTGTCCCGGGACAGGGCCGATCGCCGAACTAACTATGGCTACACCTTC	CASSLLSRDRADRRTNYGYTF
15	TRBV2	TRBJ1-1	.	.	TGTGCCAGCATGATGGTGGTTGGGGGCTGGGGTGAAGCTTTCTTT	CASMMVVGGWGEAFF
13	TRBV7-9	TRBJ2-1	.	.	TGTGCCAGCAGACGGGACATTTATAATGAGCAGTTCTTC	CASRRDIYNEQFF
17	TRBV7-9	TRBJ1-1	TRBD1	.	TGTGCCAGCAGCTCAACAGGGGGCAAGGAGGGGAGCACTGAAGCTTTCTTT	CASSSTGGKEGSTEAFF
13	TRBV7-9	TRBJ2-7	.	.	TGTGCCAGCAGTTATAGTTCCTCCTACGAGCAGTACTTC	CASSYSSSYEQYF
12	TRBV5-6	TRBJ2-5	.	.	TGTGCCAGCAGCTTGGCCCTCGAGACCCAGTACTTC	CASSLALETQYF
14	TRBV7-9	TRBJ1-2	TRBD1	.	TGTGCCAGCAGCGAGGGACAGGGAAGCTATGGCTACACCTTC	CASSEGQGSYGYTF
10	TRBV19	TRBJ1-6	.	.	TGTGCCAGTCGGAGATGGGGTAGGGGCTTT	CASRRWGRGF
14	TRBV11-2	TRBJ1-6	TRBD1	.	TGTGCCAGCAGCCCCAGACAGGGAAATTCACCCCTCCACTTT	CASSPRQGNSPLHF
17	TRBV9	TRBJ2-2	.	.	TGTGCCAGCAGCGTAGAGGGAGGCCTTAGGGGTACCGGGGAGCTGTTTTTT	CASSVEGGLRGTGELFF
13	TRBV9	TRBJ1-6	TRBD1	.	TGTGCCAGCAGCGCCGACAGGGTTTCACCCCTCCACTTT	CASSADRVSPLHF
17	TRBV21-1	TRBJ1-2	.	.	TGTGCCAGCAGCAAAGGCGGATGGACAGGGGAGTTTGATGGCTACACCTTC	CASSKGGWTGEFDGYTF
15	TRBV13	TRBJ2-7	TRBD2	.	TGTGCCAGCAGCTTGGGACTAGCGGGGAACTACGAGCAGTACTTC	CASSLGLAGNYEQYF
13	TRBV5-4	TRBJ2-2	.	.	TGTGCCAGCAGCTTTTTGAGCACCGGGGAGCTGTTTTTT	CASSFLSTGELFF
13	TRBV13	TRBJ2-7	.	.	TGTGCCAGCAGCCCGGGTTATACCTACGAGCAGTACTTC	CASSPGYTYEQYF
17	TRBV7-8	TRBJ2-5	TRBD2	.	TGTGCCAGCAGCTTAGGTCGGCTAGCGGGCCCCCAAGAGACCCAGTACTTC	CASSLGRLAGPQETQYF
15	TRBV11-3	TRBJ1-1	TRBD1	.	TGTGCCAGCAGCCCCCACAGGGGGCGCGGCACTGAAGCTTTCTTT	CASSPHRGRGTEAFF
17	TRBV5-1	TRBJ1-1	.	.	TGCGCCAGCAGCTTGGAAGGGGGAGTGCCCTTGAACACTGAAGCTTTCTTT	CASSLEGGVPLNTEAFF
15	TRBV5-1	TRBJ2-5	TRBD1	.	TGCGCCAGCAGCTACTGGCCGGGACAGCAAGAGACCCAGTACTTC	CASSYWPGQQETQYF
13	TRBV5-8	TRBJ2-7	TRBD2	few	TGTGCCAGCAGCTTGCTGGCGGGGGGAAAGCAGTACTTC	CASSLLAGGKQYF
14	TRBV9	TRBJ1-5	.	.	TGTGCCAGCAGCGTAGAAGGTGGGGGCAAGCCCCAGCATTTT	CASSVEGGGKPQHF
15	TRBV9	TRBJ1-4	.	.	TGTGCCAGCAGCGTGTCCCCCAGCCCAGGGGAAAAACTGTTTTTT	CASSVSPSPGEKLFF
14	TRBV15	TRBJ2-7	TRBD1	once	TGTGCCACCAGCAGCGACAGGGGGAGGGTTGAGCAGTACTTC	CATSSDRGRVEQYF
14	TRBV7-2	TRBJ1-2	TRBD1	once	TGTGCCAGCAGCCAACTTACAGGGGACTATGGCTACACCTTC	CASSQLTGDYGYTF
13	TRBV19	TRBJ1-1	.	many	TGTGCCAGTAGTATCCTCGGTGGCACTGAAGCTTTCTTT	CASSILGGTEAFF